The following is a TCR beta chain sequence with its context. Its antigen remains unidentified. Base-call qualities are not available, and no considerably larger clone is one nucleotide away. The source of the sample is a study of type 1 regulatory T cells (dated by TCRdb to about 2021). Study-level background: An in vitro protocol by which a Tr1-enriched, alloantigen-specific CD4 T cell product named T-allo10 was generated was characterized in the study. T-allo10 was being evaluated clinically in patients with hematological malignancies who were receiving allogeneic hematopoietic stem cell transplantation.

TCRdb records Illumina MiSeq as the sequencer. The public reads were reprocessed in TCRdb via fastp at Q25 and MiXCR, keeping in-frame beta chains. Under each unique CDR3 protein, matching rows form one entry showing the most common genes and DNA. The sample includes just under 65,000 distinct CDR3 sequences, with roughly 50% observed a single time. Of the sample, 2% to 2.5% is held by the ten largest clones. The cysteine opens and the phenylalanine closes a CDR3 of 17 amino acids. Only CDR3 DNA remains: 51 bases, in frame from the first base. Clipping removes 3 bases from V and 8 bases from J, with 12 as the unmatched junction base count. CDR1 and CDR2 were assigned from the germline V gene (reference sequence) as LNHDA and SQIVND. Results the study describes overall, beyond this receptor: Compared with non-Tr1 cells, Tr1 cells had a narrower TCR repertoire, and the study took this difference to reflect clonal expansion driven by alloantigen.

Recombination joined TRBV19 with TRBJ1-6; TRBD1 agrees with 8 junctional bases. The sequencing sample was made of cultured non-Tr1 T cells, either the whole culture or a sorted T cell fraction (not recorded which). The sample's cell subset or site label is to be understood as: non-Tr1 population from the T-allo10 product. The clonotype was recovered from a human donor in good health. The sequenced DNA is TGTGCCAGTAGTATTGGGGGAACCGGACAGGGTCATTCACCCCTCCACTTT. The encoded protein is CASSIGGTGQGHSPLHF.